The 20 T cell receptor beta chains below all came from one sample that was sequenced in a study of blood T cells in healthy people across ages. It was with a sample-barcoded 5' primer and a J-beta primer mix that a second PCR of roughly 7 to 12 cycles was run. From the 5' RACE reads, TCRdb called clonotypes with MiXCR, one entry per CDR3 protein. The sample holds over a million distinct CDR3 sequences, roughly 43% seen once. The sequencing input was blood. Source of these receptors: a woman aged 18-30 years in good health.

This clonotype was observed a handful of times. The gene calls are TRBV9 and TRBJ2-1; D remains ambiguous. The J call is in doubt because the DNA end fits TRBJ2-7 better. Germline V gene sequence: CDR1 SGDLS, CDR2 YYNGEE. This CDR3 spans 15 amino acids. The CDR3 is CASSPRVSSYNEQYF. The DNA for the CDR3 is TGTGCCAGCAGCCCACGGGTTAGCTCCTACAATGAGCAGTACTTC.

The chain has TRBV20-1 and TRBJ1-1; D not certain. Trimming cost V 3 bases and J 10 bases, with 21 bases left between them. The CDR3 sequence is 14 residues long. Germline values: CDR1 DFQATT, CDR2 SNEGSKA (reference sequence). CDR3 amino acids: CSASTAGGSKSAFF. Written as DNA, the CDR3 is TGCAGTGCTAGTACGGCAGGTGGTTCGAAATCAGCTTTCTTT.

This chain connects TRBV6-5 to TRBJ1-6; D may be TRBD1 (6 bases). With 5 bases removed from V and 11 bases from J, the gap between germline ends came to 19 bases. The germline CDR1 and CDR2 sequences are MNHEY and SVGAGI. The CDR3 spans 15 residues. For the CDR3, the DNA is TGTGCCAGCAGTCCATACCCCGGGACAAGTCCACCCCTCCACTTT. It codes for CASSPYPGTSPPLHF.

Turning to this clonotype: Germline is not matched at one junction end, which may reflect a read error. The chain is built from TRBV27 and TRBJ1-5, with D possibly TRBD1 on 6 matching bases. Looked up from germline, CDR1 is MNHEY and CDR2 is SMNVEV (reference sequence). This CDR3 region has 15 residues. CDR3: CASSLGQGSNRPQHF. CDR3 DNA sequence: TGTGCCAGCAGTTTAGGTCAGGGGAGCAATCGGCCCCAGCATTTT.

This clonotype was recorded only once. This sequence joins TRBV25-1 and TRBJ2-2; D ambiguous. The CDR3 totals 15 residues. The V end was cut by 1 base, the J end by 0 bases, with 6 bases between. Germline CDR1 MGHDK, CDR2 SYGVNS. The CDR3 DNA reads as TGTGCCAGCAGTGAATCCGTTACGAACACCGGGGAGCTGTTTTTT. It specifies CASSESVTNTGELFF.

This clonotype was found a few times. CDR3 in amino acids: CASSLGHLEQFF. The CDR3 DNA follows: TGTGCCAGCAGCCTAGGGCACCTTGAGCAGTTCTTC. The V gene is TRBV7-9, the J gene TRBJ2-1; D not certain. Germline V gives CDR1 SEHNR, CDR2 FQNEAQ (reference sequence). This CDR3 has 12 amino acids. Trimming shortened V by 5 bases and J by 9 bases, and 11 bases separated the two germline ends.

The genes are TRBV7-2 and TRBJ1-4, with 7 positions matching TRBD1. The germline V gene encodes CDR1 SGHTA and CDR2 FQGNSA. This CDR3 is built from 18 residues. The ends lost 5 bases at V and 0 bases at J; junction bases unmatched: 12. The CDR3 coding sequence is TGTGCCAGCAGCACCAACAGGGGTCTTTACTCAACTAATGAAAAACTGTTTTTT. Encoded protein: CASSTNRGLYSTNEKLFF. Full variable domain (outside the CDR3, taken from reference TRBV7-2 and TRBJ1-4): GAGVSQSPSNKVTEKGKDVELRCDPISGHTALYWYRQSLGQGLEFLIYFQGNSAPDKSGLPSDRFSAERTGGSVSTLTIQRTQQEDSAVYLCASSTNRGLYSTNEKLFFGSGTQLSVL.

The J gene is TRBJ2-5, the V gene TRBV12-3 or TRBV12-4; D uncertain. The CDR3 is made up of 13 amino acids. V was trimmed by 3 bases and J by 11 bases, leaving 16 bases between them. CDR3 nucleotide sequence: TGTGCCAGCAGTTTTACCCTGTACAATGAGCAGTACTTC. Translated, it gives CASSFTLYNEQYF.

This clonotype came up a few times. CDR3: CASRTGTNLGNEQYF. CDR3 DNA: TGTGCCAGCAGAACCGGGACAAACCTGGGCAACGAGCAGTACTTC. The genes are TRBV7-4 and TRBJ2-7; a possible D gene is TRBD1 (6 bases). The germline V gene has CDR1 SGHVT and CDR2 SQSDAQ. With 6 bases removed from V and 5 bases from J, the gap between germline ends came to 20 bases. The CDR3 is 15 residues long.

The J gene is TRBJ2-1, the V gene TRBV28, with D tentatively TRBD1 (6 bases). The CDR3 totals 14 residues. CDR1 is MDHEN, CDR2 SYDVKM, per germline. Trimming shortened V by 6 bases and J by 0 bases, and 9 bases separated the two germline ends. The CDR3: CASRLRGSYNEQFF. As DNA, the CDR3 is TGTGCCAGCAGACTCAGGGGCTCCTACAATGAGCAGTTCTTC.

This clonotype was observed a handful of times. This chain joins TRBV28 and TRBJ1-5; D is uncertain. This CDR3 region has 13 residues. The germline V gene encodes CDR1 MDHEN and CDR2 SYDVKM. V was clipped by 11 bases and J by 4 bases, with 15 bases between them. CDR3 sequence reads: CAGADGGNQPQHF. CDR3 DNA sequence: TGTGCCGGAGCGGATGGAGGTAATCAGCCCCAGCATTTT.

V is TRBV28 and J is TRBJ2-3; D gene ambiguous. The V gene lost 5 bases and the J gene lost 3 bases, with 6 bases spanning the gap. Germline V gene data show CDR1 as MDHEN and CDR2 as SYDVKM. The CDR3 is 12 residues long. The CDR3 nucleotides read TGTGCCAGCAGTACCTGGACAGATACGCAGTATTTT. Residues: CASSTWTDTQYF.

The rearrangement joins TRBV20-1 to TRBJ2-5; 10 bases match TRBD2. Per the germline V gene, CDR1 is DFQATT and CDR2 is SNEGSKA (reference sequence). V shed 5 bases and J 3 bases; nucleotides not matched to a gene: 6. The CDR3 spans 14 residues. The CDR3 loop reads CSALRTSGEETQYF. As DNA, the CDR3 is TGCAGTGCTCTTAGAACTAGCGGGGAAGAGACCCAGTACTTC.

CDR3 loop: CASSPPLAGWDSPLHF. The CDR3 DNA reads as TGTGCCAGCAGCCCCCCCTTGGCAGGATGGGATTCACCCCTCCACTTT. This rearrangement joins TRBV3-1 to TRBJ1-6; D not resolved. Germline assignment: CDR1 LGHDT and CDR2 YNNKEL (reference sequence). This CDR3 is built from 16 residues. Trimming pared 4 bases from V and 8 bases from J, leaving 18 bases between.

The CDR3, as DNA: TGTGCCAGCAGCTTGGCCGGGTTAGCGGGAGCGCAACAGTTCTTC. As protein: CASSLAGLAGAQQFF. This rearrangement joins TRBV5-6 to TRBJ2-1; 9 bases are shared with TRBD2. This CDR3 comprises 15 residues. V trimming: 0 bases; J trimming: 13 bases; junction bases outside the gene matches: 11. Germline V gives CDR1 SGHDT, CDR2 YYEEEE.

The J gene is TRBJ1-1, the V gene TRBV5-1; TRBD1 is a possible D gene (6 bases). V was cut by 4 bases and J by 4 bases, with 11 bases left in between. CDR3 length: 13 residues. Per the germline V gene, CDR1 is SGHRS and CDR2 is YFSETQ. The CDR3, as DNA: TGCGCCAGCAGCGTCTCAGGGGCCACTGAAGCTTTCTTT. Protein sequence: CASSVSGATEAFF.

J is TRBJ1-2 and V is TRBV28; 8 positions agree with TRBD1. CDR1 and CDR2 (germline): MDHEN, SYDVKM. This CDR3 region has 14 residues. The trim removed 6 bases at V and 2 bases at J, leaving 5 bases unmatched. The CDR3 nucleotides read TGTGCCAGCAGAACACAGGGGGTAAACTATGGCTACACCTTC. Translating it yields CASRTQGVNYGYTF.

This clonotype was picked up many times. V is TRBV20-1 and J is TRBJ1-2; D possibly corresponds to TRBD1 (5 bases). Germline V gives CDR1 DFQATT, CDR2 SNEGSKA (reference sequence). V gave up 6 bases and J gave up 4 bases, with 12 bases separating them. CDR3 size: 12 residues. CDR3 nucleotide sequence: TGCAGTGCGCCCACGGGGACCTATGGCTACACCTTC. Residues: CSAPTGTYGYTF.

This clonotype appeared a few times. V usage is TRBV20-1 and J usage is TRBJ2-7; the D is unclear. The germline CDR1 and CDR2 sequences are DFQATT and SNEGSKA (reference sequence). The CDR3 totals 15 residues. Trimming stripped 3 bases from V and 3 bases from J, with 18 bases between. The CDR3: CSASTILGPFYEQYF. The CDR3 coding sequence is TGCAGTGCTAGTACCATTTTAGGCCCCTTCTACGAGCAGTACTTC.

This clonotype came up a few times. This chain joins TRBV5-4 and TRBJ2-3; 10 bases agree with TRBD2. The germline V gene has CDR1 SGHNT and CDR2 YYREEE (reference sequence). The V segment lost 0 bases and the J segment 2 bases; nucleotides outside the gene matches: 6. CDR3 length: 17 amino acids. The CDR3, as DNA: TGTGCCAGCAGCTTGGTAGCACTAGCGGGGACCACAGATACGCAGTATTTT. Translated: CASSLVALAGTTDTQYF.